This is a list of T cell receptor beta chains from one sample in a study of T cells in Graves' hyperthyroidism and ophthalmopathy. Each CDR3 protein gets one entry after TCRdb re-called the multiplex PCR reads with MiXCR. The table has some 460,000 distinct CDR3 sequences, 15% to 19% seen once. The sequencing sample was made of blood. These receptor sequences come from a woman between 18 and 30 years old with Graves' hyperthyroidism. Each CDR3 is given with its conserved first and last residue. The D gene is left open where the match is weak. Size values are once, few and many counts, or a class for expanded clones, and some rows have none.

>14|many|.|TRBV7-8|TRBJ2-5
TGTGCCAGCAGCTTAGTCGCGGTCGGAGAGACCCAGTACTTC
CASSLVAVGETQYF
>18|.|.|TRBV5-1|TRBJ1-1
TGCGCCAGCAGCTCATTAATACAGGGCTCGACCATGAACACTGAAGCTTTCTTT
CASSSLIQGSTMNTEAFF
>15|few|.|TRBV7-2|TRBJ2-2
TGTGCCAGCAGCTCTCCGGCCCCGAACACCGGGGAGCTGTTTTTT
CASSSPAPNTGELFF
>12|.|.|TRBV20-1|TRBJ1-1
TGCAGTGCAAGGAGGAGGAACACTGAAGCTTTCTTT
CSARRRNTEAFF
>15|.|TRBD2|TRBV2|TRBJ2-1
TGTACCAGCAGGGGCCTAGCGGGGGTCTACAATGAGCAGTTCTTC
CTSRGLAGVYNEQFF
>14|many|TRBD1|TRBV20-1|TRBJ1-1
TGCAGTGCTAGGGGGACAGGGACGGACACTGAAGCTTTCTTT
CSARGTGTDTEAFF
>17|.|TRBD1|TRBV6-1|TRBJ1-1
TGTGCCAGCAGGAGACAGGGGGTCGGTGGAAAGAACACTGAAGCTTTCTTT
CASRRQGVGGKNTEAFF
>15|many|TRBD2|TRBV28|TRBJ2-7
TGTGCCAGCAGCCCGGCGGGGGGGGCGCGGGACGAGCAGTACTTC
CASSPAGGARDEQYF
>13|many|.|TRBV20-1|TRBJ2-1
TGCAGTGCTAGTAAGATGGCCTACAATGAGCAGTTCTTC
CSASKMAYNEQFF
>16|few|.|TRBV4-3|TRBJ1-6
TGCGCCAGCAGCCAAGATTCGCAGGGAAGAGGATCACCCCTCCACTTT
CASSQDSQGRGSPLHF
>16|.|.|TRBV12-3/TRBV12-4|TRBJ1-1
TGTGCCAGCAGTTTCTCCGGGACCTTAATGAACACTGAAGCTTTCTTT
CASSFSGTLMNTEAFF
>17|.|.|TRBV7-9|TRBJ1-6
TGTGCCAGCCGCTCTAGCCTCGGTGGCTCCTATAATTCACCCCTCCACTTT
CASRSSLGGSYNSPLHF
>14|many|.|TRBV6-6|TRBJ1-1
TGTGCCAGCAGTTACTCGCTTCTGAACACTGAAGCTTTCTTT
CASSYSLLNTEAFF
>15|many|TRBD1|TRBV7-2|TRBJ1-2
TGTGCCAGCAGCCCCAGGGCAGGGGGGGGCTATGGCTACACCTTC
CASSPRAGGGYGYTF
>17|.|.|TRBV6-5|TRBJ1-5
TGTGCCAGCAGTTACTCGCTAGGGAGAGGGAGCAATCAGCCCCAGCATTTT
CASSYSLGRGSNQPQHF
>14|.|TRBD1|TRBV19|TRBJ1-2
TGTGCCAGTACCCTGACAGGGTCTCTGGATGGCTACACCTTC
CASTLTGSLDGYTF
>16|many|TRBD2|TRBV12-3/TRBV12-4|TRBJ2-3
TGTGCCAGCAGTTTAGCAGCGGGGGGTAGCACAGATACGCAGTATTTT
CASSLAAGGSTDTQYF
>18|.|TRBD1|TRBV18|TRBJ1-5
TGTGCCAGCTCACCACAAAGGGCAGGGGGCCTGGGCAATCAGCCCCAGCATTTT
CASSPQRAGGLGNQPQHF
>15|many|.|TRBV28|TRBJ2-7
TGTGCCAGCAGTTCCGCGGGCAGCAGCTCCTACGAGCAGTACTTC
CASSSAGSSSYEQYF
>12|few|.|TRBV12-3/TRBV12-4|TRBJ2-7
TGTGCCAGCAGCCCGAGCAGGGGCGAGCAGTACTTC
CASSPSRGEQYF
>15|many|TRBD1|TRBV5-1|TRBJ2-4
TGCGCCAGCAGCTTGGAAGTGACAGGGGAGCATGTTCAGTACTTC
CASSLEVTGEHVQYF
>15|.|.|TRBV6-1|TRBJ1-6
TGTGCCAGCAGAGAACTTTCAGGGGAGAATTCACCCCTCCACTTT
CASRELSGENSPLHF
>14|many|.|TRBV20-1|TRBJ2-1
TGCAGTGCTTCGAGGGGGAGCTCCTACAATGAGCAGTTCTTC
CSASRGSSYNEQFF
>13|few|.|TRBV10-3|TRBJ2-5
TGTGCCATAAGGGACCCCGAGGGCGGGACCCAGTACTTC
CAIRDPEGGTQYF